The source of this T cell receptor (beta chain) is a study of T cell responses to AZD1222 COVID-19 vaccine. V was pared by 11 bases and J by 4 bases, with 14 bases between. This CDR3 comprises 12 residues. Germline V gene lookup returns CDR1 MDHEN and CDR2 SYDVKM. General study findings and limits: Vaccine-related CD4 TCRs covered spike, predominating at 160-218 and 743-854. There were mostly white British donors and more females than males, and clonal diversity was possibly underestimated. Reports say nearly half of spike-specific TCRs go after unmutated variant regions. No day 14 peak samples; only post-peak repertoires were characterized.

In regard to this clone: Antigen: not known.

Clones were sequenced by immunoSEQ multiplex PCR, and TCRdb holds only the in-frame ones, with some missing. The sample carries some 83,000 clones, roughly 82% recorded once. This TCR derives from an adult in good health. This material consisted of peripheral blood, taken on day 0 of AZD1222 vaccination. This chain links TRBV28 with TRBJ2-5; tentative D call: TRBD1 (5 bases). The CDR3 DNA reads TGTGCCTTTGGGGCAAACAGAGAGACCCAGTACTTC. This codes for CAFGANRETQYF.